The next 23 T cell receptor beta chains were all read from a single sample in a study of spatial heterogeneity in lung cancer. As to time point: sample taken at primary tumor resection. The study sequenced unsorted whole RNA from tumor, nontumor lung or frozen PBMC. MiXCR, run by TCRdb on the 5' RACE reads, gives a single entry per CDR3 protein. The sample has roughly 20,000 distinct CDR3 sequences; 4.5% to 5% are singletons. The sample here was PBMCs, taken at surgery. The source of these receptors is a male donor with early-stage non-small cell lung cancer.

This clonotype is medium-sized within its sample. The gene calls are TRBV4-3 and TRBJ1-6; D is possibly TRBD1 (5 bases). Germline V CDR1 and CDR2: LGHNA, YSLEER. This CDR3 contains 15 residues. Trimming removed 6 bases from V and 9 bases from J, with 18 bases in between. Here the CDR3 DNA reads TGCGCCAGCAGGTTTAGGAGGGGTTCGAGTTCACCCCTCCACTTT. Translated: CASRFRRGSSSPLHF.

This clonotype occurred many times. This chain links TRBV7-9 with TRBJ1-5; 9 bases match TRBD1. This CDR3 has 19 amino acids. Germline CDR1 reads SEHNR; CDR2 reads FQNEAQ (reference sequence). Germline trimming cut 5 bases from V and 6 bases from J; bases unmatched to any gene: 20. For the CDR3, the DNA is TGTGCCAGCAGCCCCGTCCCCGGGACAGGGAACTACATATCTCAGCCCCAGCATTTT. Residues: CASSPVPGTGNYISQPQHF.

This clonotype has ten or more counts. The J gene is TRBJ1-5, the V gene TRBV12-3 or TRBV12-4; 11 nucleotides line up with TRBD1. This CDR3 has 16 amino acids. V shed 3 bases, J shed 7 bases, and the junction held 8 bases outside the gene matches. The CDR3 nucleotides are TGTGCCAGCAGTTTGCGCGTGGGACAGGGGGGACAGCCCCAGCATTTT. Amino acids: CASSLRVGQGGQPQHF.

This clonotype showed up many times. The chain is built from TRBV9 and TRBJ2-7; 7 nucleotides agree with TRBD1. Germline V gene lookup returns CDR1 SGDLS and CDR2 YYNGEE. This CDR3 is 15 amino acids long. V was clipped by 4 bases and J by 3 bases; unmatched bases: 10. CDR3 residues: CASSLSGDSLYEQYF. Written as DNA, the CDR3 is TGTGCCAGCAGCCTCTCCGGGGACAGCCTCTACGAGCAGTACTTC.

The sample holds one count of this clonotype. For the CDR3, the DNA is TGCGCCAGCAGCCCCAGGACAGGGACAAGTGGCTACACCTTC. This codes for CASSPRTGTSGYTF. The chain employs TRBV5-1 and TRBJ1-2; the match to TRBD1 covers 8 bases. Trimming cost V 4 bases and J 7 bases; bases outside gene matches: 9. The germline gives CDR1 SGHRS, CDR2 YFSETQ. The CDR3 spans 14 residues.

This clonotype was observed a handful of times. Here the CDR3 reads CASSFMLQRVYEQYF. In DNA form, the CDR3 reads TGTGCCAGCAGTTTTATGCTACAGCGGGTCTACGAGCAGTACTTC. The chain links TRBV12-3 or TRBV12-4 to TRBJ2-7; D possibly corresponds to TRBD2 (6 bases). The V and J ends lost 3 bases and 3 bases respectively, with 15 bases between them. CDR3 length equals 15 residues.

In its sample, this clonotype was seen many times. The gene calls are TRBV12-5 and TRBJ1-1; TRBD1 agrees at 7 bases. Germline values: CDR1 LGHNT, CDR2 FRNRAP. Trimming removed 0 bases from V and 5 bases from J; junction bases left unmatched: 6. The CDR3 is 15 residues long. The DNA for the CDR3 is TGTGCTAGTGGTTTGGTAAGGACAGGATGGACTGAAGCTTTCTTT. This encodes CASGLVRTGWTEAFF.

The J gene is TRBJ1-5, the V gene TRBV18, with D possibly matching TRBD1 (6 bases). The V gene's germline CDR1 is KGHSH and CDR2 LQKENI. Trimming removed 2 bases from V and 0 bases from J, with 8 bases in between. The CDR3 sequence is 15 residues long. CDR3 sequence: CASSPGGSSNQPQHF. As DNA, the CDR3 is TGTGCCAGCTCACCAGGGGGCAGTAGCAATCAGCCCCAGCATTTT.

This clonotype was found many times. The rearrangement links TRBV27 to TRBJ1-1, with a tentative D call TRBD1 (5 bases). The CDR3 runs 13 residues. Trimming shortened V by 10 bases and J by 2 bases, and 14 bases separated the two germline ends. Germline loops: CDR1 MNHEY, CDR2 SMNVEV (reference sequence). The chain's CDR3 is CATGLSGNTEAFF. CDR3 in DNA: TGTGCCACGGGACTCAGTGGAAACACTGAAGCTTTCTTT.

This clonotype showed up many times. The gene calls are TRBV7-2 and TRBJ2-3, with D perhaps matching TRBD1 or TRBD2 (6 bases each). Trimming removed 5 bases from V and 3 bases from J, with 21 bases in between. The CDR3 runs 17 residues. Germline V gene data show CDR1 as SGHTA and CDR2 as FQGNSA. Here the CDR3 reads CASSRRRDTYGTDTQYF. The CDR3 bases are TGTGCCAGCAGCCGGAGGAGGGACACTTATGGGACAGATACGCAGTATTTT.

This clonotype was observed many times. The J gene is TRBJ2-7, the V gene TRBV27; 8 bases agree with TRBD1. Per the germline V gene, CDR1 is MNHEY and CDR2 is SMNVEV (reference sequence). The junction had 5 bases not matched to a gene; V was cut back by 0 bases and J by 4 bases. The CDR3 length is 15 residues. Here the CDR3 reads CASSLSLTGGYEQYF. CDR3 DNA sequence: TGTGCCAGCAGTTTATCGCTTACAGGGGGATACGAGCAGTACTTC.

This clonotype ranks as medium-sized. The V gene is TRBV12-3 or TRBV12-4, the J gene TRBJ2-7; D could derive from TRBD1 or TRBD2 (6 bases each). The V and J ends lost 6 bases and 0 bases respectively, with 12 bases between them. CDR3 length: 14 amino acids. Written as DNA, the CDR3 is TGTGCCAGCAGCGAGGAGGGGGGCTCCTACGAGCAGTACTTC. This encodes CASSEEGGSYEQYF.

By share, this clonotype ranks as medium-sized (0.01 to 0.1%). The gene calls are TRBV10-2 and TRBJ1-1; 12 nucleotides match TRBD1. This CDR3 is built from 16 residues. The V and J ends lost 5 bases and 5 bases, in that order; junction bases with no gene match: 9. Germline V gene sequence: CDR1 WSHSY, CDR2 SAAADI. CDR3: CASSNRDRGPGTEAFF. The CDR3 DNA is TGCGCCAGCAGTAACCGGGACAGGGGGCCGGGGACTGAAGCTTTCTTT.

Many counts were recorded for this clonotype. CDR3 region: CASSPRTGNTYEQYF. CDR3 sequence (DNA): TGCGCCAGCAGTCCCCGGACAGGGAATACCTACGAGCAGTACTTC. The chain carries TRBV23-1 and TRBJ2-7; 8 nucleotides align to TRBD1. TRBV23-1 is given ORF status, its function remaining uncertain. The J segment lost 2 bases and the V segment lost 4 bases, leaving 7 bases of the junction unmatched. This CDR3 contains 15 residues.

This clonotype was seen repeatedly, ten times or more. This sequence joins TRBV4-1 and TRBJ2-7; D not certain. The germline V gene encodes CDR1 MGHRA and CDR2 YSYEKL. This CDR3 spans 15 amino acids. V lost 0 bases, J lost 2 bases, and 11 bases lay in between. CDR3 residues: CASSQDPGVTYEQYF. In DNA, the CDR3 is TGCGCCAGCAGCCAAGATCCGGGTGTCACCTACGAGCAGTACTTC.

This clonotype was seen many times. The rearrangement uses TRBV9 and TRBJ2-7; TRBD2 agrees at 11 bases. The germline V gene has CDR1 SGDLS and CDR2 YYNGEE. This CDR3 has 14 amino acids. V lost 4 bases and J lost 4; bases outside the gene matches: 4. CDR3 nucleotide sequence: TGTGCCAGCAGCCCTAGCGGGAGGTTTTACGAGCAGTACTTC. Encoded protein: CASSPSGRFYEQYF. The complete variable domain, with remaining parts taken from reference TRBV9 and TRBJ2-7, reads DSGVTQTPKHLITATGQRVTLRCSPRSGDLSVYWYQQSLDQGLQFLIQYYNGEERAKGNILERFSAQQFPDLHSELNLSSLELGDSALYFCASSPSGRFYEQYFGPGTRLTVT.

Within the sample, this clonotype is medium-sized (0.01 to 0.1%). This chain uses TRBV29-1 with TRBJ2-7; D may be TRBD2 (5 bases). The CDR3 has 11 residues. Germline CDR1 reads SQVTM; CDR2 reads ANQGSEA. Trimming took 5 bases from V and 2 from J, leaving 7 bases between them. As DNA, the CDR3 is TGCAGCGTTATGGGAGCCTACGAGCAGTACTTC. The encoded protein is CSVMGAYEQYF.

The genes are TRBV19 and TRBJ2-1; 8 bases align to TRBD1. The trim removed 3 bases at V and 6 bases at J, leaving 10 bases unmatched. Germline loops: CDR1 LNHDA, CDR2 SQIVND (reference sequence). The CDR3 has 16 amino acids. CDR3 protein: CASSIFSRGPFNEQFF. CDR3 coding DNA: TGTGCCAGTAGTATCTTTAGCAGGGGGCCGTTCAATGAGCAGTTCTTC.

This clonotype appeared many times. This chain links TRBV18 with TRBJ1-5; weak D call: TRBD1 (5 bases). Germline V gives CDR1 KGHSH, CDR2 LQKENI. Trimming took 3 bases from V and 1 from J, leaving 7 bases between them. The CDR3 consists of 14 residues. CDR3 nucleotide sequence: TGTGCCAGCTCACCCAACAGGAGCAATCAGCCCCAGCATTTT. Translated, it gives CASSPNRSNQPQHF.

This clonotype appeared many times. CDR3 residues: CSVAGDSGANVLTF. The CDR3 DNA reads as TGCAGCGTTGCGGGGGACTCTGGGGCCAACGTCCTGACTTTC. V gene TRBV29-1 combines with J gene TRBJ2-6; TRBD2 is a possible D gene (6 bases). This CDR3 has 14 residues. Deletions cut 4 bases from V and 0 bases from J, with 7 bases between. Germline V CDR1 and CDR2: SQVTM, ANQGSEA.

The V and J genes are TRBV24-1 and TRBJ2-2, with D tentatively TRBD1 (6 bases). Germline CDR1 KGHDR, CDR2 SFDVKD. CDR3 length equals 15 residues. V was clipped by 9 bases and J by 3 bases, with 16 bases between them. CDR3 coding DNA: TGTGCCACCGATGCAGACAGGCCGGACACCGGGGAGCTGTTTTTT. As protein: CATDADRPDTGELFF.

This clonotype was seen ten or more times. The chain is built from TRBV7-8 and TRBJ2-1; 9 nucleotides line up with TRBD2. The CDR3 sequence is 18 residues long. The V and J ends lost 5 bases and 0 bases, in that order; junction bases with no gene match: 11. Germline V lookup: CDR1 SGHVS, CDR2 FQNEAQ. The chain's CDR3 is CASSPISGRRSSYNEQFF. In nucleotides, the CDR3 is TGTGCCAGCAGCCCAATTAGCGGGAGAAGGAGCTCCTACAATGAGCAGTTCTTC.

This clonotype was seen repeatedly, ten times or more. The chain uses TRBV5-8 and TRBJ2-1; 7 nucleotides agree with TRBD2. There are 13 residues in the CDR3. CDR1 and CDR2 (germline): SGHTS, YDEGEE. Losses at the gene ends were 3 bases for V and 9 bases for J; bases not matched to a gene: 6. Written as DNA, the CDR3 is TGTGCCAGCAGCTCGGGAGGTCGTGGTGAGCAGTTCTTC. This sequence encodes CASSSGGRGEQFF.